This T cell receptor (beta chain) was found in a study of CD8 T cells in Susac syndrome. It was negative isolation that provided the CD8+ and CD4+ T cells, whereas TEMRA cells were enriched by FACS. J lost 4 bases, V lost 6 bases, and 11 bases had no gene match. Germline lookup yields CDR1 DFQATT and CDR2 SNEGSKA (reference sequence). The CDR3 is 15 residues long. RNA in amounts of roughly 0.5 to 1 ug was reverse transcribed with random hexamers. TCRdb re-analysed the immunoSEQ multiplex PCR reads in MiXCR, keeping a single row per CDR3 protein. Of 95,000 to 150,000 distinct CDR3 sequences in the sample, under 96% were seen once.

Material for sequencing was CD4+ T cells from PBMCs. This clonotype was sampled from a human donor with Susac syndrome. The genes are TRBV20-1 and TRBJ2-7, with 11 bases that match TRBD2. CDR3 nucleotides: TGCAGTGCACTTGGACTAGCGGGTTTGGGTTACGAGCAGTACTTC. It encodes CSALGLAGLGYEQYF.